Below are 14 T cell receptor beta chains sequenced from a single sample in a study of human T cells and chemical hapten exposure. TCRdb called the RACE reads again in MiXCR, with one record for every CDR3 protein. The data show 190,000 or so distinct CDR3 sequences, approximately 29% seen once. Specified time point: pre-sensitization, week 0. The treatment: therapeutic diphenylcyclopropenone sensitization with weekly scalp DPC. The sequencing here drew on whole blood, taken in connection with sensitization to the hapten diphenylcyclopropenone (DPC). These receptors originate from a woman aged 30 to 39 with alopecia areata. Some clones in this sample may be carry-over from other donors' samples.

The chain combines TRBV27 with TRBJ2-3, with D maybe TRBD2 (6 bases). The CDR3 covers 15 residues. Trimming pared 0 bases from V and 4 bases from J, leaving 11 bases between. Per germline, CDR1 MNHEY and CDR2 SMNVEV (reference sequence). DNA for the CDR3: TGTGCCAGCAGTTTATCTAGCGGAAGATCAGATACGCAGTATTTT. It translates to CASSLSSGRSDTQYF.

This rearrangement joins TRBV7-2 to TRBJ2-1; 7 positions match TRBD2. Germline CDR1 SGHTA, CDR2 FQGNSA. This CDR3 region has 13 residues. V shed 5 bases and J 8 bases; nucleotides not matched to a gene: 6. CDR3 protein: CASSTRTSYEQFF. The CDR3 coding sequence is TGTGCCAGCAGCACCCGGACTAGTTATGAGCAGTTCTTC.

The sample holds a few counts of this clonotype. This chain links TRBV7-2 with TRBJ2-2, with D perhaps TRBD2 (5 bases). The germline gives CDR1 SGHTA, CDR2 FQGNSA. Trimming took off 7 bases at V and 1 base at J, with 10 bases between the two ends. The CDR3 is 14 residues long. The CDR3 protein is CASKAGLNTGELFF. CDR3 DNA sequence: TGTGCCAGCAAGGCGGGCCTGAACACCGGGGAGCTGTTTTTT.

The J gene is TRBJ2-1, the V gene TRBV27; weak D call: TRBD1 (6 bases). This CDR3 comprises 14 residues. Trimming stripped 10 bases from V and 2 bases from J, with 15 bases between. Germline values: CDR1 MNHEY, CDR2 SMNVEV (reference sequence). CDR3 region: CATRQVPTYNEQFF. The DNA of the CDR3 is TGTGCCACCAGACAGGTTCCCACCTACAATGAGCAGTTCTTC.

This chain links TRBV4-3 with TRBJ1-3; 7 nucleotides match TRBD1. Germline V lookup: CDR1 LGHNA, CDR2 YSLEER. This CDR3 is built from 16 residues. The J segment lost 3 bases and the V segment lost 0 bases, leaving 5 bases of the junction unmatched. The CDR3 loop reads CASSQEATGNGNTIYF. CDR3 coding DNA: TGCGCCAGCAGCCAAGAAGCGACAGGGAATGGAAACACCATATATTTT.

The V gene is TRBV29-1, the J gene TRBJ1-1, with a weak D call TRBD1 (6 bases). From germline, CDR1 is SQVTM and CDR2 ANQGSEA. The CDR3 is 13 residues long. Deletions cut 6 bases from V and 0 bases from J, with 11 bases between. This CDR3 reads CSVSDSMNTEAFF. Here the CDR3 DNA reads TGCAGCGTCTCGGACAGCATGAACACTGAAGCTTTCTTT.

The J gene is TRBJ2-7, the V gene TRBV29-1; 9 positions agree with TRBD1. The germline V gene has CDR1 SQVTM and CDR2 ANQGSEA. The CDR3 runs 13 residues. The trim removed 4 bases at V and 6 bases at J, leaving 7 bases unmatched. The CDR3, as DNA: TGCAGCGTTGCGGGACAGGGAGGTGCCGAGCAGTACTTC. As protein: CSVAGQGGAEQYF.

The sample holds a few counts of this clonotype. The chain links TRBV10-3 to TRBJ1-1; no clear D gene. Germline CDR1 and CDR2: ENHRY and SYGVKD. The CDR3 runs to 13 residues. The V end was cut by 6 bases, the J end by 1 base, with 9 bases between. In nucleotides, the CDR3 is TGTGCCATCAGCCCAGAAACGAACACTGAAGCTTTCTTT. Its protein is CAISPETNTEAFF.

This clonotype has only a few counts. This chain uses TRBV29-1 with TRBJ2-5, with D maybe TRBD2 (5 bases). The CDR3 loop spans 14 amino acids. Germline V gives CDR1 SQVTM, CDR2 ANQGSEA. V gave up 1 base and J gave up 4 bases, with 13 bases separating them. The CDR3 region is CSVEGGPLGETQYF. CDR3 DNA: TGCAGCGTTGAAGGAGGGCCATTGGGAGAGACCCAGTACTTC.

J is TRBJ1-1 and V is TRBV5-1; D call uncertain. This CDR3 spans 15 amino acids. From germline, CDR1 is SGHRS and CDR2 YFSETQ. V was trimmed by 2 bases and J by 0 bases, leaving 11 bases between them. The CDR3 region is CASSLRLGMNTEAFF. CDR3 sequence (DNA): TGCGCCAGCAGCTTACGTTTGGGGATGAACACTGAAGCTTTCTTT.

The chain combines TRBV30 with TRBJ1-1; weak D call: TRBD1 (6 bases). Germline CDR1 GTSNPN, CDR2 SVGIG (reference sequence). The V end lost 7 bases, the J end lost 1 base, and 10 bases lay between the germline ends. This CDR3 has 12 residues. This CDR3 is CASDRPNTEAFF. In DNA, the CDR3 is TGTGCCTCGGACAGACCGAACACTGAAGCTTTCTTT.

The chain employs TRBV27 and TRBJ1-3, with D possibly being TRBD1 (5 bases). This CDR3 contains 17 residues. Germline V gene sequence: CDR1 MNHEY, CDR2 SMNVEV (reference sequence). Trimming removed 5 bases at V and 2 bases at J, with 19 bases between. CDR3 loop: CASSASKGLYPGNTIYF. Written as DNA, the CDR3 is TGTGCCAGCAGTGCCTCAAAGGGGCTTTATCCTGGAAACACCATATATTTT.

This clonotype has a handful of counts. V usage is TRBV5-1 and J usage is TRBJ2-3; D assignment may be TRBD1 or TRBD2 (7 bases each). The CDR3 length is 15 residues. CDR1 is SGHRS, CDR2 YFSETQ, per germline. V gave up 2 bases and J gave up 6 bases, with 16 bases separating them. The CDR3 loop reads CASSFQGGGPDTQYF. DNA for the CDR3: TGCGCCAGCAGCTTCCAGGGAGGGGGCCCGGATACGCAGTATTTT.

This clonotype has just a few counts. The chain links TRBV28 to TRBJ1-5; D is unclear. Trimming took 8 bases from V and 9 from J, leaving 20 bases between them. CDR3 length: 14 residues. Germline CDR1 is MDHEN and CDR2 is SYDVKM. Here the CDR3 reads CASGPPPGVAPQHF. CDR3 nucleotides: TGTGCCAGCGGCCCTCCCCCCGGGGTCGCGCCCCAGCATTTT. Looking up the rest from reference TRBV28 and TRBJ1-5 gives the full variable domain: DVKVTQSSRYLVKRTGEKVFLECVQDMDHENMFWYRQDPGLGLRLIYFSYDVKMKEKGDIPEGYSVSREKKERFSLILESASTNQTSMYLCASGPPPGVAPQHFGDGTRLSIL.